The sequence of this TCR beta chain was determined in a study of naive and memory T cell subsets (TCRdb year 2017). About the study as a whole: According to the figure summarizing the samples, there were around 10 blood donors, 7 tuberculin skin test biopsies and 3 saline control biopsies. PCR2 was typically a SYBR Green qPCR stopped at a set threshold; low-input samples could instead use end-point PCR (approximately 6 cycles). General findings and caveats noted by the study authors: The RNA-based method was acknowledged to be potentially sensitive to changes in TCR transcripts with T cell activation and differentiation.

The library was generated by 5' RACE. The ligated cDNA was amplified in four rounds of PCR with nested alpha and beta constant region primers together with the SP2 primer. For the blood and skin samples, TCR RNA was reverse transcribed with SuperScript IV using primers for the alpha and beta constant regions. An oligonucleotide carrying the Illumina SP2 primer and a UMI was ligated to the cDNA 3' end using T4 RNA ligase 1. To prevent hairpin formation, the 12-nucleotide UMI was made up of two random hexamers with an eight-base spacer between them. From the second PCR onward, the TCR alpha and beta chain libraries were handled separately, and dual indexing was used for multiplexing. After pooling, the indexed libraries were analyzed by capillary electrophoresis and sequenced on either an Illumina MiSeq or NextSeq. PhiX DNA at roughly 4.5-7% was added to the libraries to raise base diversity and improve cluster recognition. For the original study's pipeline: Demultiplexor took UMIs from read 2, joined the UMIs to the TCR sequence from read 1, and separated reads according to sample indices. V and J genes and V-J junctions were identified by Decombinator, which gave every TCR a five-part identifier that included V and J deletions. Collapsinator used UMIs to correct sequencing errors and PCR amplification heterogeneity, yielding UMI-based abundance per TCR. CDR3Translator turned identifiers into nucleotide sequence, translated the nucleotide sequence into amino acids, and pulled out CDR3 regions based on terminal motifs. Error-corrected alpha and beta TCR counts from blood and skin were compared after normalization to input RNA amount. The public reads were run again by TCRdb, first through fastp at Q25 and then through MiXCR, and only productive beta chains were kept. Entries that share a CDR3 protein sequence are merged under the most common genes and DNA. TCRdb's processing, not the authors', yielded these V and J calls. This sample holds tens of thousands of distinct CDR3 sequences; roughly 7% were observed only once. The biggest ten clones account for 9% to 10% of the sample.

Ten or more counts support this clonotype. What antigen it recognizes has not been identified. Nothing much larger sits one base from this clone, and base qualities are not available. A robust, sensitive protocol for the amplification, sequencing and analysis of TCRs was described in the study, in which 3' ligation of a UMI-containing oligonucleotide to TCR cDNA was used. Whole blood analysis involved drawing roughly 2.5 ml of peripheral blood from adult healthy volunteers into Tempus tubes and then extracting RNA following the manufacturer's instructions. Total RNA was treated with RQ1 DNase, without cell sorting, prior to reverse transcription, with an input of roughly 1 to 1000 ng being targeted. Libraries were prepared from skin biopsies and whole blood so that pipeline robustness could be tested in samples in which T cells form a minority population. The receptor was derived from a male donor in good health.

The bases are TGCAGTGCTAGTAGACAGCTCTCCTACGAGCAGTACTTC. Its product reads: CSASRQLSYEQYF. Recombination linked TRBV20-1 to TRBJ2-7; D gene: possibly TRBD1, on 5 matching bases. The cysteine opens and the phenylalanine closes a CDR3 of 13 amino acids. The kept DNA is CDR3 alone, 39 bases in frame from the first base. CDR1 is given as DFQATT and CDR2 as SNEGSKA, both from the germline V gene (reference sequence). A distance of 9 bases separates the germline ends of V and J, which lose 3 bases and 0 bases respectively.